One and the same sample provided the 26 T cell receptor beta chains below, sequenced in a study of glioma-infiltrating T cells after dendritic cell vaccination (dated by TCRdb to about 2016). Library prep was done by the immunoSEQ multiplex PCR assay. In its TCRdb copy, this immuneACCESS table keeps in-frame sequences only and misses some clones. Where compared with another copy, unresolved V genes explain less than half of these, and the others have no known cause. For this sample there are roughly 82,000 clones; 70% to 90% appear just once. Roughly 3.2% of the sample is taken by the ten largest. The specimen comprised blood, sampled before dendritic cell vaccination. These receptors all stem from a human donor with glioblastoma.

This chain joins TRBV19 and TRBJ1-4, with 8 bases lining up with TRBD1. With V trimmed by 2 bases and J by 3 bases, 23 bases remained unmatched. This CDR3 comprises 22 residues. Looked up from germline, CDR1 is LNHDA and CDR2 is SQIVND (reference sequence). The CDR3 DNA reads TGTGCCAGTAGTATATTTCCTCCGACGGGACAGGTCCACCTCCCATCTAATGAAAAACTGTTTTTT. Translation: CASSIFPPTGQVHLPSNEKLFF.

This clone came up a few times. The chain joins TRBV5-4 to TRBJ2-5; 8 bases agree with TRBD2. This CDR3 is 16 amino acids long. J gave up 5 bases and V 1 base, and 10 bases lay outside the gene matches. Germline V gene data show CDR1 as SGHNT and CDR2 as YYREEE (reference sequence). The CDR3 DNA sequence: TGTGCCAGCAGCTTGTCAGTAGCGGGAAGGGGGGAGACCCAGTACTTC. It specifies CASSLSVAGRGETQYF.

The rearrangement uses TRBV7-9 and TRBJ2-5; perhaps TRBD2 as D (5 bases). This CDR3 is 17 amino acids long. Deletions cut 0 bases from V and 0 bases from J, with 14 bases between. Per the germline V gene, CDR1 is SEHNR and CDR2 is FQNEAQ (reference sequence). The CDR3 DNA sequence: TGTGCCAGCAGCTTAGCGCCTCGTCCGGACTACCAAGAGACCCAGTACTTC. Translation: CASSLAPRPDYQETQYF.

The CDR3 loop is CASRRDRGSYEQYF. CDR3 bases: TGTGCCAGCAGACGGGACAGGGGCTCCTACGAGCAGTACTTC. J is TRBJ2-7 and V is TRBV2; 10 bases agree with TRBD1. The CDR3 length is 14 residues. V was clipped by 6 bases and J by 0 bases; unmatched bases: 2. Germline CDR1 and CDR2: SNHLY and FYNNEI.

This clone was found once. The same CDR3 also results from other DNA sequences found in this sample. The chain employs TRBV7-9 and TRBJ1-2, with D perhaps matching TRBD1 (5 bases). CDR3 length equals 14 residues. Germline CDR1 and CDR2: SEHNR and FQNEAQ (reference sequence). Trimming removed 3 bases at V and 4 bases at J, with 12 bases between. CDR3 sequence: CASSLAGRGYGYTF. The CDR3 region has the DNA TGTGCCAGCAGCTTGGCAGGGCGTGGCTATGGCTACACCTTC.

The chain recombines TRBV19 with TRBJ2-2; perhaps TRBD2 as D (6 bases). The V and J ends lost 5 bases and 0 bases respectively, with 13 bases between them. The germline gives CDR1 LNHDA, CDR2 SQIVND (reference sequence). There are 16 residues in the CDR3. The CDR3 coding sequence is TGTGCCAGTAGTGATAGCGGAGTGGCGAACACCGGGGAGCTGTTTTTT. Protein sequence: CASSDSGVANTGELFF.

In DNA form, the CDR3 reads TGTGCCAGCAGCAATGGACAGTGGTCAGGGGCCGGGGAGCTGTTTTTT. Residues: CASSNGQWSGAGELFF. The chain employs TRBV5-5 and TRBJ2-2; D might be TRBD1 (6 bases). Germline V CDR1 and CDR2: SGHKS, YYEKEE (reference sequence). The germline V and J ends were trimmed by 4 bases and 6 bases, with 19 bases remaining between them. The CDR3 sequence is 16 residues long.

This clone is a singleton in its sample. This rearrangement joins TRBV5-1 to TRBJ2-3; 12 nucleotides match TRBD2. This CDR3 has 17 amino acids. Germline V CDR1 and CDR2: SGHRS, YFSETQ. The V segment lost 5 bases and the J segment 6 bases; nucleotides outside the gene matches: 13. The CDR3 DNA reads as TGCGCCAGCAGTCTTGGACCTAGCGGGGGGGCGTCCGATACGCAGTATTTT. Translating it yields CASSLGPSGGASDTQYF.

V is TRBV15 and J is TRBJ2-5; tentative D call: TRBD2 (6 bases). This CDR3 has 16 amino acids. Trimming removed 0 bases at V and 4 bases at J, with 15 bases between. Germline V lookup: CDR1 LNHNV, CDR2 YYDKDF (reference sequence). The CDR3 region is CATSRDGGTGGETQYF. For the CDR3, the DNA is TGTGCCACCAGCAGAGATGGAGGGACCGGGGGAGAGACCCAGTACTTC.

For the CDR3, the DNA is TGTGCCAGCAGACAGGACTACGAGCAGTACTTC. It codes for CASRQDYEQYF. This sequence joins TRBV6-5 and TRBJ2-7; a possible D gene is TRBD1 (5 bases). The CDR3 contains 11 residues. Trimming removed 6 bases at V and 3 bases at J, with 6 bases between. The germline CDR1 and CDR2 sequences are MNHEY and SVGAGI.

This chain links TRBV19 with TRBJ1-6; maybe TRBD1 (6 bases). The CDR3 has 14 amino acids. The germline V gene has CDR1 LNHDA and CDR2 SQIVND (reference sequence). V gave up 6 bases and J gave up 7 bases, with 13 bases separating them. CDR3 nucleotide sequence: TGTGCCAGTAGGACCGGGGGGCAAAATTCACCCCTCCACTTT. Translating gives CASRTGGQNSPLHF.

The chain's CDR3 is CASSVGLSVPDTQYF. The CDR3 DNA sequence: TGTGCCAGCAGCGTGGGACTCTCGGTCCCAGATACGCAGTATTTT. The V call is TRBV9, the J call TRBJ2-3, with a possible D match to TRBD2 (6 bases). Per germline, CDR1 SGDLS and CDR2 YYNGEE. V lost 2 bases, J lost 4 bases, and 14 bases lay in between. The CDR3 is 15 amino acids.

The CDR3 DNA reads TGCGCCAGCAGCTGGAATCCGGGGTCCGGAGGGGAGACCCAGTACTTC. As protein: CASSWNPGSGGETQYF. The rearrangement joins TRBV5-1 to TRBJ2-5; D may be TRBD2 (6 bases). The germline V and J ends were trimmed by 3 bases and 5 bases, with 20 bases remaining between them. The CDR3 sequence is 16 residues long. The germline V gene encodes CDR1 SGHRS and CDR2 YFSETQ.

The chain uses TRBV6-5 and TRBJ2-5, with 8 bases fitting TRBD1. TRBJ2-7 matches the DNA end more closely, so the J call is doubtful. The CDR3 has 15 amino acids. Germline CDR1 and CDR2: MNHEY and SVGAGI. CDR3 nucleotide sequence: TGTGCCAGCAGCAAATCGGGACAGGCCTCCTACGAGCAGTACTTC. Protein product: CASSKSGQASYEQYF.

The gene calls are TRBV7-2 and TRBJ1-2, with unresolved D. Trimming removed 6 bases at V and 4 bases at J, with 12 bases between. The CDR3 loop spans 13 amino acids. Germline loops: CDR1 SGHTA, CDR2 FQGNSA. The CDR3 sequence: CASSFGQLYGYTF. The CDR3 DNA is TGTGCCAGCAGTTTTGGGCAGCTCTATGGCTACACCTTC.

V and J are TRBV29-1 and TRBJ1-1; 9 nucleotides match TRBD1. The CDR3 is 12 residues long. Germline V gives CDR1 SQVTM, CDR2 ANQGSEA. Trimming cost V 7 bases and J 9 bases; bases outside gene matches: 9. The CDR3 region is CSANSGQGKAFF. The CDR3 DNA sequence: TGCAGCGCAAACTCGGGACAGGGTAAAGCTTTCTTT.

The chain links TRBV5-1 to TRBJ2-7; weak D call: TRBD2 (6 bases). CDR1 SGHRS and CDR2 YFSETQ come from the germline V gene. Trimming took 5 bases from V and 0 from J, leaving 6 bases between them. The CDR3 extends over 12 amino acids. The CDR3 region is CASSSGSYEQYF. The CDR3 nucleotides are TGCGCCAGCAGTAGCGGCTCCTACGAGCAGTACTTC. Together with reference TRBV5-1 and TRBJ2-7, the CDR3 gives the full variable domain: KAGVTQTPRYLIKTRGQQVTLSCSPISGHRSVSWYQQTPGQGLQFLFEYFSETQRNKGNFPGRFSGRQFSNSRSEMNVSTLELGDSALYLCASSSGSYEQYFGPGTRLTVT.

This chain uses TRBV27 with TRBJ1-2, with 8 bases fitting TRBD1. The CDR3 sequence is 15 residues long. J lost 5 bases, V lost 4 bases, and 9 bases had no gene match. The germline gives CDR1 MNHEY, CDR2 SMNVEV (reference sequence). As DNA, the CDR3 is TGTGCCAGCAGTTCCCGGACAGGGACGCGGTATGGCTACACCTTC. It specifies CASSSRTGTRYGYTF.

Details on this clone: At the DNA level, this CDR3 is encoded by other sequences in the same sample as well. V is TRBV15 and J is TRBJ2-7; no firm D call. Trimming removed 0 bases at V and 4 bases at J, with 4 bases between. The CDR3 is 12 residues long. Germline V gene sequence: CDR1 LNHNV, CDR2 YYDKDF (reference sequence). The CDR3 coding sequence is TGTGCCACCAGCAGAGACCTTTACGAGCAGTACTTC. This sequence encodes CATSRDLYEQYF.

The chain links TRBV21-1 to TRBJ2-7; whether TRBD1, the table's D call, matches the DNA was not checked. TRBV21-1 is deemed a pseudogene. This CDR3 spans 13 amino acids. CDR3 amino acids: CASSKGRTNEQYF. For the CDR3, the DNA is TGTGCCAGCAGCAAAGGTAGGACAAACGAGCAGTACTTC.

V gene TRBV16 combines with J gene TRBJ2-7; TRBD2 agrees at 12 bases. This CDR3 spans 15 amino acids. V was clipped by 3 bases and J by 2 bases; unmatched bases: 2. The germline CDR1 and CDR2 sequences are KGHSY and FQNENV. For the CDR3, the DNA is TGTGCCAGCAGCCACGGACTAGCGGGAACCTACGAGCAGTACTTC. Protein sequence: CASSHGLAGTYEQYF.

In this sample, this clone turned up a few times. V usage is TRBV7-9 and J usage is TRBJ2-1; 8 bases match TRBD2. This CDR3 is 14 amino acids long. CDR1 and CDR2 (germline): SEHNR, FQNEAQ (reference sequence). V gave up 7 bases and J gave up 1 base; unmatched junction bases: 3. The CDR3 loop is CASTSGLSYNEQFF. For the CDR3, the DNA is TGTGCCAGCACTAGCGGGCTGTCCTACAATGAGCAGTTCTTC.

This clone appeared once. V is TRBV6-1 and J is TRBJ1-3; maybe TRBD1 (5 bases). CDR1 and CDR2 (germline): MNHNS, SASEGT. This CDR3 region has 17 residues. Trimming removed 1 base from V and 0 bases from J, with 13 bases in between. CDR3 in DNA: TGTGCCAGCAGTGAAGGGAACAGGCGTAGCTCTGGAAACACCATATATTTT. Translating gives CASSEGNRRSSGNTIYF.

DNA of the CDR3: TGTGCCAGCAGTTACCACACAGGGGGTAATGAAAAACTGTTTTTT. Encoded protein: CASSYHTGGNEKLFF. V gene TRBV6-6 combines with J gene TRBJ1-4, with 8 bases matching TRBD1. This CDR3 has 15 residues. CDR1 is MNHNY and CDR2 is SVGAGI in the germline V gene (reference sequence). J was trimmed by 4 bases and V by 2 bases; bases with no gene match: 3.

V gene TRBV6-4 combines with J gene TRBJ1-2; 7 nucleotides agree with TRBD1. This CDR3 contains 14 residues. V trimming: 2 bases; J trimming: 8 bases; junction bases outside the gene matches: 8. In germline, CDR1 is MRHNA, CDR2 SNTAGT. The CDR3 DNA reads as TGTGCCAGCAGTGACCCGTACAGGGGAGGAGGCTACACCTTC. Encoded protein: CASSDPYRGGGYTF.

The V gene is TRBV4-1, the J gene TRBJ2-3; TRBD2 matches at 9 bases. The CDR3 sequence is 16 residues long. The V gene end was trimmed by 0 bases and the J gene end by 3 bases; junction bases not matched to a gene: 4. Germline assignment: CDR1 MGHRA and CDR2 YSYEKL. CDR3 bases: TGCGCCAGCAGCCAAGAGCGGGGGGGTGCGACAGATACGCAGTATTTT. Amino acid sequence: CASSQERGGATDTQYF.